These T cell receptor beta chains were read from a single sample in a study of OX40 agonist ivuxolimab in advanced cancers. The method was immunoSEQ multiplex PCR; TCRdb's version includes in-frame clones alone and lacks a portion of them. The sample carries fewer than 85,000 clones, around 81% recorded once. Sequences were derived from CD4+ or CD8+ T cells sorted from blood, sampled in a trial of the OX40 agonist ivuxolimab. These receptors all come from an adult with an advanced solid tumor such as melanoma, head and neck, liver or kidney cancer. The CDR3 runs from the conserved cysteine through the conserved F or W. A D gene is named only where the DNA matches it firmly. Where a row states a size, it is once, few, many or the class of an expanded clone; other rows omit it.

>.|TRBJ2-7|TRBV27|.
TGTGCCAGCAGTTTATACCGCGGGCCCTACGAGCAGTACTTC
CASSLYRGPYEQYF
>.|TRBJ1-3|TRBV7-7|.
TGTGCTAGCAGCTCCGGGACACCCGGAAACACCATATATTTT
CASSSGTPGNTIYF
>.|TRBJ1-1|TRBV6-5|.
TGTGCCAGCAATCTTCCGGGGGGCACTGAAGCTTTCTTT
CASNLPGGTEAFF
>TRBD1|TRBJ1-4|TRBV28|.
TGTGCCAGCAGTTTAGAAGCAGGGGGAGTGGGTGCGGATGAAAAACTGTTTTTT
CASSLEAGGVGADEKLFF
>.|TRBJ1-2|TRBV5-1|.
TGCGCCAGCAGCGGGGACGGCGGGCCTATTGGCTACACCTTC
CASSGDGGPIGYTF
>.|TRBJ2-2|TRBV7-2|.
TGTGCCAGCAGCCCCCGGACCCCCCACACCGGGGAGCTGTTTTTT
CASSPRTPHTGELFF
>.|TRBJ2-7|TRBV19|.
TGTGCCAACCAGTGGTGTCAGCAGAAGTACTTC
CANQWCQQKYF
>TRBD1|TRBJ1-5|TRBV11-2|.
TGTGCCAGCACCCCAGGACAGGGGCCTAATCAGCCCCAGCATTTT
CASTPGQGPNQPQHF
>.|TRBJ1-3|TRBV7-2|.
TGTGCCAGCAGCTTAGGGACCGGGAACACCATATATTTT
CASSLGTGNTIYF
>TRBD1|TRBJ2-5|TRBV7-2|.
TGTGCCAGCAGCCGGGACAGACAAGAGACCCAGTACTTC
CASSRDRQETQYF
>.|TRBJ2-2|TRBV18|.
TGTGCCAGCTCACCAACTCTGGGGAACACCGGGGAGCTGTTTTTT
CASSPTLGNTGELFF
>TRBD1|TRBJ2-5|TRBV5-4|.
TGTGCCAGCAGCCCTAGACAGGGGGGGAACCAAGAGACCCAGTACTTC
CASSPRQGGNQETQYF
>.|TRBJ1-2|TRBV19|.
TGTGCCAGTAGTCCCCTCCCCTCTGCTCGGGCCACCTATGGCTACACCTTC
CASSPLPSARATYGYTF
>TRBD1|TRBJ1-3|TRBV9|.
TGTGCCAGCAGCACCAAGACAGGGACCGGAAACACCATATATTTT
CASSTKTGTGNTIYF
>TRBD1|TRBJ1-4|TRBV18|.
TGTGCCAGCTCACCGCCGGGACAGATTAATGAAAAACTGTTTTTT
CASSPPGQINEKLFF
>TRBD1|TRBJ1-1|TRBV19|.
TGTGCCAGTAGCACACAGGGGATCCTTTGGGCTTTCTTT
CASSTQGILWAFF
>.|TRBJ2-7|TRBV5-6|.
TGTGCCAGCAGCTTGGAGTTACAGGGCCTTTACGAGCAGTACTTC
CASSLELQGLYEQYF
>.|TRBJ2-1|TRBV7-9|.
TGTGCCAGCAGCTCCCGCGTTAACAATGGGCAGTTCTTC
CASSSRVNNGQFF
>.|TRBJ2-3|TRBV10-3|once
TGTGCCATCAGTGAAAGTCAGAATACGCAGTATTTT
CAISESQNTQYF
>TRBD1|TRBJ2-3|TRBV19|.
TGTGCCAGTAGGCACCCCTCCGCCCGGACAGGGGACACAGATACGCAGTATTTT
CASRHPSARTGDTDTQYF
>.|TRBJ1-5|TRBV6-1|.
TGTGCCAGCAGTGAAGATCAGGGGTTGGGTGGCAATCAGCCCCAGCATTTT
CASSEDQGLGGNQPQHF
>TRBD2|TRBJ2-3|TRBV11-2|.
TGTGCCAGCAGCTTGAGGCCTACTAGCGGGGGGGCCCCAGCAGATACGCAGTATTTT
CASSLRPTSGGAPADTQYF
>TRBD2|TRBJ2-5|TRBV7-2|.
TGTGCCAGCAGCTTAGAGCGGGGGGGAGAGACCCAGTACTTC
CASSLERGGETQYF
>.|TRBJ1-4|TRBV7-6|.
TGTGCCAGCAGCTTAGACGGGGTCGGTGAAAAACTGTTTTTT
CASSLDGVGEKLFF
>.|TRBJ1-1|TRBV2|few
TGTGCCAGCAGTCTCAGGAACACTGAAGCTTTCTTT
CASSLRNTEAFF
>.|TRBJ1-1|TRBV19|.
TGTGCCAGTAAGGGACCTACGCTTCCGGGCACTGAAGCTTTCTTT
CASKGPTLPGTEAFF
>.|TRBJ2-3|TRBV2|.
TGTGCCAGCAGTGGTAATTCCCTTAGCACAGATACGCAGTATTTT
CASSGNSLSTDTQYF
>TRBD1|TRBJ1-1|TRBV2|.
TGTGCCAGCATTAACGACAGGGCGGGGGGAGCTTTCTTT
CASINDRAGGAFF
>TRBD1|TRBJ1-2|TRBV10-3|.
TGTGCCATCAGTGGGGACAGGGATAAGGGCTACACCTTC
CAISGDRDKGYTF
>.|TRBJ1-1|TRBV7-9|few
TGTGCCAGCAGCTTAACCGCCGGACATCGGAACACTGAAGCTTTCTTT
CASSLTAGHRNTEAFF
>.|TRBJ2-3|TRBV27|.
TGTGCCAGCAGTGAACGAAGGACTACAATAAGCACAGATACGCAGTATTTT
CASSERRTTISTDTQYF
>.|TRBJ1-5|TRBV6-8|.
TGTGCCAGCAAATCCCTCGTTAACAGCAAACGTTTAGGTCAGCCCCAGCATTTT
CASKSLVNSKRLGQPQHF
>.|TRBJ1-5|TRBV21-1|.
TGTGCCAGCAGCAGCCCAGGACAACGAAATCAGCCCCAGCATTTT
CASSSPGQRNQPQHF
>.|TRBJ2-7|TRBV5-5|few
TGTGCCAGCAGCTGGACTACCTACGAGCAGTACTTC
CASSWTTYEQYF
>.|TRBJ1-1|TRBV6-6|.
TGTGCCAGCAGTCCCGGCGCGGGGACTGAAGCTTTCTTT
CASSPGAGTEAFF
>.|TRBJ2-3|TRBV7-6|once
TGTGCCAGCAGCCCCGGACTACCCACAGATACGCAGTATTTT
CASSPGLPTDTQYF
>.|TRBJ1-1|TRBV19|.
TGTGCCAGTAGTGGCCGGGACGGGAGGGACACTGAAGCTTTCTTT
CASSGRDGRDTEAFF
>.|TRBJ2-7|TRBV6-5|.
TGTGCCAGCAGTTACTCGATATCAGGGAATGAAGTGCAGTACTTC
CASSYSISGNEVQYF
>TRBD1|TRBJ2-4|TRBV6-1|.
TGTGCCAGCAGTGAACAACAGGGGTTAGCCAAAAACATTCAGTACTTC
CASSEQQGLAKNIQYF
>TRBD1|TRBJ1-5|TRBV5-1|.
TGCGCCAGCAGCTTGCAGGGGGATAGCAATCAGCCCCAGCATTTT
CASSLQGDSNQPQHF